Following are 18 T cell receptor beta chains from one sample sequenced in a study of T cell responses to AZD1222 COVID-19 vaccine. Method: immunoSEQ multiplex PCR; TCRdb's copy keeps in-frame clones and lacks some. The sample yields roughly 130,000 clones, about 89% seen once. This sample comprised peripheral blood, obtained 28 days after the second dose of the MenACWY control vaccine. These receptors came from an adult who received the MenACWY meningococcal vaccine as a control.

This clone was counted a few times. CDR3 protein: CASSDGPRENEEQYF. DNA of the CDR3: TGTGCCAGCAGCGACGGGCCCAGGGAAAATGAGGAGCAGTACTTC. The chain carries TRBV21-1 and TRBJ2-7; the D call TRBD1 from the table was never checked on the DNA. TRBV21-1 is given as a pseudogene. There are 15 residues in the CDR3.

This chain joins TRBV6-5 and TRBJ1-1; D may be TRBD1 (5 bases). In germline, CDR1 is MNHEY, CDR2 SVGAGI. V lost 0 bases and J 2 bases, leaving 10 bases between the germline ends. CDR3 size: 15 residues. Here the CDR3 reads CASSYSRGSNTEAFF. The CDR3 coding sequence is TGTGCCAGCAGTTACTCGAGGGGCAGTAACACTGAAGCTTTCTTT.

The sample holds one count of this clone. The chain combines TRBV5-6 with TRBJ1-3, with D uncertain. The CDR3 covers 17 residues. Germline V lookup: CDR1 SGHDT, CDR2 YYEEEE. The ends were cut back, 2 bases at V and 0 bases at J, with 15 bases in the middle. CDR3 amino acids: CASSFGGVVSSGNTIYF. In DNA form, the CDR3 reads TGTGCCAGCAGCTTTGGCGGGGTCGTCAGCTCTGGAAACACCATATATTTT.

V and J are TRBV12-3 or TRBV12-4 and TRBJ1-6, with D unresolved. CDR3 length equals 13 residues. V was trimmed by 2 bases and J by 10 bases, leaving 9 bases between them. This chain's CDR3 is CASSLWVKSPLHF. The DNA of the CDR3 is TGTGCCAGCAGTTTATGGGTGAAATCACCCCTCCACTTT.

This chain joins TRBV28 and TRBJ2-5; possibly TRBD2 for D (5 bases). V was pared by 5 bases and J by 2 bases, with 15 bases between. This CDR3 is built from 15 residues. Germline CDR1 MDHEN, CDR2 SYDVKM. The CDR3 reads CASSPSGSAQETQYF. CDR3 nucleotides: TGTGCCAGCAGTCCGTCGGGTAGCGCACAAGAGACCCAGTACTTC. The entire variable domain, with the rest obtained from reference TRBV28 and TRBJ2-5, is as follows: DVKVTQSSRYLVKRTGEKVFLECVQDMDHENMFWYRQDPGLGLRLIYFSYDVKMKEKGDIPEGYSVSREKKERFSLILESASTNQTSMYLCASSPSGSAQETQYFGPGTRLLVL.

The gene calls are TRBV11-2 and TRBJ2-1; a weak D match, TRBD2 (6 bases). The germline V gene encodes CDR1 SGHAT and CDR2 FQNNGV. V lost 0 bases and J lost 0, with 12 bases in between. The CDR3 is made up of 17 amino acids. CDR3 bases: TGTGCCAGCAGCTTAGATCCTCACGGGAGCTCCTACAATGAGCAGTTCTTC. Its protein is CASSLDPHGSSYNEQFF.

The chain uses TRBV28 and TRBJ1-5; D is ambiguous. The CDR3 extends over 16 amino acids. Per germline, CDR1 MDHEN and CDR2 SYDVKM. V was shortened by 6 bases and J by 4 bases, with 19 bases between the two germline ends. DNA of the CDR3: TGTGCCAGCAGAATGCGATGGATACAGCCGAATCAGCCCCAGCATTTT. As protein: CASRMRWIQPNQPQHF.

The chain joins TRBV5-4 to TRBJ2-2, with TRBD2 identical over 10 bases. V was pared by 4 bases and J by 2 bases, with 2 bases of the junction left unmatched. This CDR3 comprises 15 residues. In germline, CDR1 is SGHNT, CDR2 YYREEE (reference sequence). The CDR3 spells CASSLAGANTGELFF. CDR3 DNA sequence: TGTGCCAGCAGCCTAGCGGGGGCCAACACCGGGGAGCTGTTTTTT.

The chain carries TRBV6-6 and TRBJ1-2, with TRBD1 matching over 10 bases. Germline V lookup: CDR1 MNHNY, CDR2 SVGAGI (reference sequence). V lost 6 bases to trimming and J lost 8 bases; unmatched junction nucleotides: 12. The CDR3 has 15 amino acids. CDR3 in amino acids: CASSPPTGGGWGYTF. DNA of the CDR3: TGTGCCAGCAGCCCCCCGACAGGGGGCGGCTGGGGCTACACCTTC.

The CDR3 DNA is TGTGCCACCTGTTCGCTTCAAGCGGGAGGCTACGAGCAGTACTTC. Its protein product is CATCSLQAGGYEQYF. The chain joins TRBV6-5 to TRBJ2-7; 9 bases fit TRBD2. Per germline, CDR1 MNHEY and CDR2 SVGAGI. V shed 10 bases and J 3 bases; nucleotides not matched to a gene: 13. The CDR3 loop spans 15 amino acids.

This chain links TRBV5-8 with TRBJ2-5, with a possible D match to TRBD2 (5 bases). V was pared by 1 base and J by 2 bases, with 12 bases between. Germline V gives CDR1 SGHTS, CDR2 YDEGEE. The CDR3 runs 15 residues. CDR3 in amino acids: CASSLRAGVQETQYF. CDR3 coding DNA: TGTGCCAGCAGCTTGCGGGCGGGTGTACAAGAGACCCAGTACTTC.

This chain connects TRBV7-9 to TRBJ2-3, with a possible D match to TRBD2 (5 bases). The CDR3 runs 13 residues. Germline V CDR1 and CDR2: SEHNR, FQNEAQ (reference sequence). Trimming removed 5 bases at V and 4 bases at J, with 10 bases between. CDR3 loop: CASSPRRADTQYF. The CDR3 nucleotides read TGTGCCAGCAGCCCACGGCGGGCAGATACGCAGTATTTT. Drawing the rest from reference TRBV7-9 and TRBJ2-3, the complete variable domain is DTGVSQNPRHKITKRGQNVTFRCDPISEHNRLYWYRQTLGQGPEFLTYFQNEAQLEKSRLLSDRFSAERPKGSFSTLEIQRTEQGDSAMYLCASSPRRADTQYFGPGTRLTVL.

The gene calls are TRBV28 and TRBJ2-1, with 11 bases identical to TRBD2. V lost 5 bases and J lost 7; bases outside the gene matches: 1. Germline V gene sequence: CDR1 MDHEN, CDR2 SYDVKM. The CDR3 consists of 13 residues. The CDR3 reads CASSTSGSNEQFF. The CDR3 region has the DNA TGTGCCAGCAGTACTAGCGGGAGTAATGAGCAGTTCTTC.

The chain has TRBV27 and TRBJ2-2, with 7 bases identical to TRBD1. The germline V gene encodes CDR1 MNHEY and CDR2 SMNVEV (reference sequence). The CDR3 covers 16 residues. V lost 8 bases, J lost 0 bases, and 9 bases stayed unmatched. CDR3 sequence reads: CASALLGTANTGELFF. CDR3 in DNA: TGTGCCAGCGCCCTTTTGGGGACAGCGAACACCGGGGAGCTGTTTTTT.

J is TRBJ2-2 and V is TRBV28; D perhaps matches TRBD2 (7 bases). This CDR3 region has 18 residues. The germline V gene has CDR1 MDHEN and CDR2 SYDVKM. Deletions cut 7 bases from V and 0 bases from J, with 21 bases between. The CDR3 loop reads CASTHGGLMRANTGELFF. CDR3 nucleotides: TGTGCCAGCACCCACGGGGGGCTGATGAGGGCGAACACCGGGGAGCTGTTTTTT.

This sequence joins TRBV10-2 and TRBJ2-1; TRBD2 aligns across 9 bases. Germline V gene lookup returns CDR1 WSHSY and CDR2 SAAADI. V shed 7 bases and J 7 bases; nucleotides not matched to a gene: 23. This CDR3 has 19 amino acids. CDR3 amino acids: CASTESPGAISGSTNEQFF. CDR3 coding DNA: TGCGCCAGCACCGAATCGCCAGGAGCTATTAGCGGGAGTACAAATGAGCAGTTCTTC.

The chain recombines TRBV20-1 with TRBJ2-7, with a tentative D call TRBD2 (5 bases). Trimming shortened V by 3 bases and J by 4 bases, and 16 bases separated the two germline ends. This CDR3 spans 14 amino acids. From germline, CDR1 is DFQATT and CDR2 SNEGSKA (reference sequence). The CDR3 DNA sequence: TGCAGTGCTAGTTCCGTGACTACTCTTTACGAGCAGTACTTC. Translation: CSASSVTTLYEQYF.

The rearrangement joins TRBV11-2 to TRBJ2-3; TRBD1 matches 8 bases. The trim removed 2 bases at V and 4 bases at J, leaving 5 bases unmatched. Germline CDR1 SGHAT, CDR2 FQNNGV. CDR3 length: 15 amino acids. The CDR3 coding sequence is TGTGCCAGCAGCTTACTGTCAGGGGGCGCAGATACGCAGTATTTT. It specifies CASSLLSGGADTQYF. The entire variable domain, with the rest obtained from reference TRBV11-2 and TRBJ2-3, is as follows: EAGVAQSPRYKIIEKRQSVAFWCNPISGHATLYWYQQILGQGPKLLIQFQNNGVVDDSQLPKDRFSAERLKGVDSTLKIQPAKLEDSAVYLCASSLLSGGADTQYFGPGTRLTVL.